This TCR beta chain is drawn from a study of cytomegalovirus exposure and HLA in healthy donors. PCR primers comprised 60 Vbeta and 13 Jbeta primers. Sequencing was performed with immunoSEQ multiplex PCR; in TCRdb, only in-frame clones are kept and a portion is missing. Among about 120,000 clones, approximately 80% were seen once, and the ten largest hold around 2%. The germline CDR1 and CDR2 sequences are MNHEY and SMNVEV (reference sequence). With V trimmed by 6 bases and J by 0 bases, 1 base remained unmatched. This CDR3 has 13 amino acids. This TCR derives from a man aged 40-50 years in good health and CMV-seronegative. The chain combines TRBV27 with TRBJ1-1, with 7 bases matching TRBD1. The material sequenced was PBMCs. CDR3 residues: CASSDRVNTEAFF. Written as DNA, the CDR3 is TGTGCCAGCAGCGACAGGGTGAACACTGAAGCTTTCTTT.